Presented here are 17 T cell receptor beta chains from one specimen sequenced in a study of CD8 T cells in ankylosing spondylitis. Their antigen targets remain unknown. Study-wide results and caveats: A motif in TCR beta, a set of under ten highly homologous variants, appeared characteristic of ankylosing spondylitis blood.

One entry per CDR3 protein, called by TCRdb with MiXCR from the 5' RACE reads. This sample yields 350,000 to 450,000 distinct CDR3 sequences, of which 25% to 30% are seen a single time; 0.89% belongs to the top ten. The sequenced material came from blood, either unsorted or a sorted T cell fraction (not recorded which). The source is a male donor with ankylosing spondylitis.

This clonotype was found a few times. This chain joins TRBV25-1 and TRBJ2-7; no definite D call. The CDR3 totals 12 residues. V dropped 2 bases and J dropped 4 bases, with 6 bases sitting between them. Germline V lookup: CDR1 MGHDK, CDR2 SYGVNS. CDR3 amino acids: CASSERNYEQYF. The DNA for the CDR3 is TGTGCCAGCAGTGAAAGGAATTACGAGCAGTACTTC.

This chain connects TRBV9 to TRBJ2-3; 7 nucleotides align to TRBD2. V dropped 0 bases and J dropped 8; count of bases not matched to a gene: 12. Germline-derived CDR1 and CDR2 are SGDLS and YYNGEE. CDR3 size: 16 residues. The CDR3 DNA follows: TGTGCCAGCAGCGTAGCTAGCGGAAGCTCCCTAGGTACGCAGTATTTT. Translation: CASSVASGSSLGTQYF. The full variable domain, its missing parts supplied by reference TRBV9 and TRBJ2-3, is DSGVTQTPKHLITATGQRVTLRCSPRSGDLSVYWYQQSLDQGLQFLIQYYNGEERAKGNILERFSAQQFPDLHSELNLSSLELGDSALYFCASSVASGSSLGTQYFGPGTRLTVL.

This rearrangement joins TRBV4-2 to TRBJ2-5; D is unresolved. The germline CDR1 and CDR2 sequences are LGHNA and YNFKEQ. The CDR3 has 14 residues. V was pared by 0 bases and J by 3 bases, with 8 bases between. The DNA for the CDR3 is TGTGCCAGCAGCCAAGATACCCTTAAAGAGACCCAGTACTTC. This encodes CASSQDTLKETQYF.

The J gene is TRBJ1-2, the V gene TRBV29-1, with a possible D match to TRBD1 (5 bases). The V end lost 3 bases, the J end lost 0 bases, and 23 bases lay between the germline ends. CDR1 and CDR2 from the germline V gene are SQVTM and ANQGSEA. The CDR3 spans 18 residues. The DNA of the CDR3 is TGCAGCGTTGAGGGGGTAAAGGAGACAGTATCCTCTAACTATGGCTACACCTTC. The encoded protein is CSVEGVKETVSSNYGYTF.

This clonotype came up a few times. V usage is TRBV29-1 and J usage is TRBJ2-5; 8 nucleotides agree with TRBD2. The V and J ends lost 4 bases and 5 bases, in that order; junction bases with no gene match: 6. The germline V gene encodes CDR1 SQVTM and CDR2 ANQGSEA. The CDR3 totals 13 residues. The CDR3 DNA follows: TGCAGCGTTGCGGGGGGGTTGGGGGAGACCCAGTACTTC. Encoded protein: CSVAGGLGETQYF.

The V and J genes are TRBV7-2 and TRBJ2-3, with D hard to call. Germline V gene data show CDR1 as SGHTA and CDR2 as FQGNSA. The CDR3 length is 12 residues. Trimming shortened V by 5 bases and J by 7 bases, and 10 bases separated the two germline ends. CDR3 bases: TGTGCCAGCAGCCCCAGTTCGTATACGCAGTATTTT. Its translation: CASSPSSYTQYF.

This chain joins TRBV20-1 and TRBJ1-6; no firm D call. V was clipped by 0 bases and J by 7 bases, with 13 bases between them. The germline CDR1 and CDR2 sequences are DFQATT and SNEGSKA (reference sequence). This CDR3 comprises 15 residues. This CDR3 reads CSARDRSGNNSPLHF. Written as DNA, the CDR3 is TGCAGTGCTAGAGATCGCTCAGGAAACAATTCACCCCTCCACTTT.

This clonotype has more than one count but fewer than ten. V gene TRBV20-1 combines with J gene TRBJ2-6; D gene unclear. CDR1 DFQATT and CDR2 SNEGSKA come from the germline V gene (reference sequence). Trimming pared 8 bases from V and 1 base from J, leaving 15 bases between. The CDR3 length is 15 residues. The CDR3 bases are TGCAGTACCTCCCGCAGGTCGTCTGGGGCCAACGTCCTGACTTTC. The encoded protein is CSTSRRSSGANVLTF.

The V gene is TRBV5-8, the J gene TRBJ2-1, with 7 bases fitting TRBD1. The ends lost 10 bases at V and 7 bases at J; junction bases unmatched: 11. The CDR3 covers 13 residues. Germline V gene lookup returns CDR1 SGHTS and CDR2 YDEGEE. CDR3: CASGTAVVNEQFF. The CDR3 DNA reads TGTGCCTCCGGGACAGCCGTTGTGAATGAGCAGTTCTTC.

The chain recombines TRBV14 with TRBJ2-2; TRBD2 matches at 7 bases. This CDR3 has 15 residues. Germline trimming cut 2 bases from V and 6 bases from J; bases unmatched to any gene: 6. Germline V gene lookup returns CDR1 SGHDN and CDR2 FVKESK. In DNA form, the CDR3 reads TGTGCCAGCAGCCAAACGACTAGCTACCCCGGGGAGCTGTTTTTT. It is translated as CASSQTTSYPGELFF.

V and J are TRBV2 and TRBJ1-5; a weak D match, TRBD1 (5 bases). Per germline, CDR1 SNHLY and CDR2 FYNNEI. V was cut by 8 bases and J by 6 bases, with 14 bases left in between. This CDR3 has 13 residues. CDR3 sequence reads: CASQSGGTQPQHF. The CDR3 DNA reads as TGTGCCAGCCAATCGGGGGGGACTCAGCCCCAGCATTTT.

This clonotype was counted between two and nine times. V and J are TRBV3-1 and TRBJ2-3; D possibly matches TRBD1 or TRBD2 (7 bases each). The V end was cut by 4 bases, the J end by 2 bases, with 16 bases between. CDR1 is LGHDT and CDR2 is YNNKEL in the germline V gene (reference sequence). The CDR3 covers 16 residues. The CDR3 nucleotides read TGTGCCAGCAGCCCATGGGAGGGGGCCTACACAGATACGCAGTATTTT. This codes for CASSPWEGAYTDTQYF.

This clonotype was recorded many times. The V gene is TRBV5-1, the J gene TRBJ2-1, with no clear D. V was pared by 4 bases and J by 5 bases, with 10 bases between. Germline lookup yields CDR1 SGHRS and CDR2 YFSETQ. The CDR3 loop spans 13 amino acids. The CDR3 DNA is TGCGCCAGCAGCCTGTCACGGGACAATGAGCAGTTCTTC. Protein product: CASSLSRDNEQFF.

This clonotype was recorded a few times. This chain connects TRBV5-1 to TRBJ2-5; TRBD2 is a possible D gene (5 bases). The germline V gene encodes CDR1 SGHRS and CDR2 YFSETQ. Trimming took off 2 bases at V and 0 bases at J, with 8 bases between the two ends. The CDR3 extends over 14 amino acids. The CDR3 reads CASSLTGDQETQYF. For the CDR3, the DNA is TGCGCCAGCAGCTTAACCGGGGACCAAGAGACCCAGTACTTC.

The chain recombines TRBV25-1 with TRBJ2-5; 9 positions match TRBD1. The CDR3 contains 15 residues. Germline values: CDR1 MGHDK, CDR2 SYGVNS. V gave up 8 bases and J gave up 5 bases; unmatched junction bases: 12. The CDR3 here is CASRVTGTGSETQYF. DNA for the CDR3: TGTGCCAGCCGTGTAACCGGGACAGGGTCGGAGACCCAGTACTTC.

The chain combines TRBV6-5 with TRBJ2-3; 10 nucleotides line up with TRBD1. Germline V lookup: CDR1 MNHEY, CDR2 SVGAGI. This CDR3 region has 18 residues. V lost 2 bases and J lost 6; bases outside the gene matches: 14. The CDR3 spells CASSYPTRGQGSMDTQYF. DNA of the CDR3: TGTGCCAGCAGTTACCCAACGCGGGGACAGGGGAGTATGGATACGCAGTATTTT.

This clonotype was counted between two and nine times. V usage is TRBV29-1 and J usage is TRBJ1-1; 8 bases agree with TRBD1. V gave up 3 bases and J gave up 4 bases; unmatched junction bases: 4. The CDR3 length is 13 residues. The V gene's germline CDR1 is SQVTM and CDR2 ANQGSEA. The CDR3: CSVDQGAGTEAFF. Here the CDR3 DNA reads TGCAGCGTTGATCAGGGGGCGGGCACTGAAGCTTTCTTT.